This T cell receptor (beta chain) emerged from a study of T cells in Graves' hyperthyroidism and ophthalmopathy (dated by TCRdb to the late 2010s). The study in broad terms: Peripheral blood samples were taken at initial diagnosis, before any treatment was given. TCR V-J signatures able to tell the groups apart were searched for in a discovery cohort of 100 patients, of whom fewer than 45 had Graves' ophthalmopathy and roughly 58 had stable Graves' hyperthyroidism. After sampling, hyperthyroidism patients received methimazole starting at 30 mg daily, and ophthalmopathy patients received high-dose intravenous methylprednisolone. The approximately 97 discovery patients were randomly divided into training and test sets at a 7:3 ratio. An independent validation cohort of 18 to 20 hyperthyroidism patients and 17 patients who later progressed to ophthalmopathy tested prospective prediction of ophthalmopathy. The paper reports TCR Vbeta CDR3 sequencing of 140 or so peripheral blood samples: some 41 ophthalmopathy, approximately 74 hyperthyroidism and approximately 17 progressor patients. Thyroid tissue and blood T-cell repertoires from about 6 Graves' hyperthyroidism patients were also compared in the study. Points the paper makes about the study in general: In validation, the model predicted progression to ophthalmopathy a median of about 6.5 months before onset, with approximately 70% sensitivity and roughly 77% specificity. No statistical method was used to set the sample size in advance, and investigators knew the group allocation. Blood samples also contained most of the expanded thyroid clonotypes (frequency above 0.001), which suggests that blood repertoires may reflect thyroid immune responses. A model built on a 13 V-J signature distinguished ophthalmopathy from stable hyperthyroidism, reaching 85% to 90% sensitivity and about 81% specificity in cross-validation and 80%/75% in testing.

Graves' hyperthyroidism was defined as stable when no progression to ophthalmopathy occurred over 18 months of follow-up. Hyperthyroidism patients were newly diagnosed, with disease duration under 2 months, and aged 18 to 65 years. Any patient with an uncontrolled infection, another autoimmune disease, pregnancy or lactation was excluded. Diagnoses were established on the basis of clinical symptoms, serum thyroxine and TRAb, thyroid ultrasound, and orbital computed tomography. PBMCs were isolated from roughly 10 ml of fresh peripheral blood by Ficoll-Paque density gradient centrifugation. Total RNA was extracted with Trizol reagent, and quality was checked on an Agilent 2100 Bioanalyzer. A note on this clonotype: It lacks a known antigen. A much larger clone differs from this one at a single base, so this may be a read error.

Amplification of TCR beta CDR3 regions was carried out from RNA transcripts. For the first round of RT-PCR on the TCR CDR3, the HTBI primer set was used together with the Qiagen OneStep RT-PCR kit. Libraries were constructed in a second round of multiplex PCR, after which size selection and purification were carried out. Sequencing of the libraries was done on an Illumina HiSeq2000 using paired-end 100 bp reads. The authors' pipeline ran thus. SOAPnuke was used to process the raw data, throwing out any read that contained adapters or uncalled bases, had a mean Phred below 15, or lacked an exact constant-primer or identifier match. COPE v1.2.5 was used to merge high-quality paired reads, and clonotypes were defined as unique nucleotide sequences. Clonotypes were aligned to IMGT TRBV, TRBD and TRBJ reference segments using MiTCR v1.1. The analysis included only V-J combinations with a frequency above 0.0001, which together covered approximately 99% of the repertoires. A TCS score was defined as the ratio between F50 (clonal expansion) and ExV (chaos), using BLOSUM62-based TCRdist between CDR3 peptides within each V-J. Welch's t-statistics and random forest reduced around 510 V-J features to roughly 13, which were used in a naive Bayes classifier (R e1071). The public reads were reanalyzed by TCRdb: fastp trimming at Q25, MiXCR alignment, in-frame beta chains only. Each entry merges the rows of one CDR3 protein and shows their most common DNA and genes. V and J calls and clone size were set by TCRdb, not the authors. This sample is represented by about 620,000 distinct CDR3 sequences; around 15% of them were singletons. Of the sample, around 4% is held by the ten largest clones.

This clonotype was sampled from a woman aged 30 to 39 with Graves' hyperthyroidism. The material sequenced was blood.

The CDR3 protein is CASSTTSGSPYEQYF. The DNA sequence is TGTGCCAGCAGTACGACTAGCGGGAGCCCCTACGAGCAGTACTTC. The chain was built from TRBV28 and TRBJ2-7; a stretch of 12 junction bases matches TRBD2. Taken from cysteine to phenylalanine, the CDR3 has 15 residues. The read is trimmed to its CDR3 DNA, 45 bases read in frame from base 1. For CDR1 and CDR2, the germline V gene lists MDHEN and SYDVKM. From V the trimming removes 5 bases and from J it removes 2 bases, while the gene matches leave 4 bases of the junction unaccounted for.